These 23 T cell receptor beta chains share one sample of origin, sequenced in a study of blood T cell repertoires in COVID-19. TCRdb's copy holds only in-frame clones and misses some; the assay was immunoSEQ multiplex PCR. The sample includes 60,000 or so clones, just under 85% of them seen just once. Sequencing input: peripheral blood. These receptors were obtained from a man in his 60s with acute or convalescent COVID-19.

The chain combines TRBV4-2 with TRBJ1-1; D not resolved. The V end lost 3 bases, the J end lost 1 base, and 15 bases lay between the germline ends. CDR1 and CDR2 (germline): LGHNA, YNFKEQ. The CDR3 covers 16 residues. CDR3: CASSQSFESPNTEAFF. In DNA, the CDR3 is TGTGCCAGCAGCCAGAGCTTCGAGTCCCCGAACACTGAAGCTTTCTTT.

In nucleotides, the CDR3 is TGTGCCACCATTGGGGCCACTGAAGCTTTCTTT. Protein: CATIGATEAFF. V usage is TRBV27 and J usage is TRBJ1-1; weak D call: TRBD1 (5 bases). The germline gives CDR1 MNHEY, CDR2 SMNVEV (reference sequence). CDR3 length: 11 amino acids. Trimming cost V 10 bases and J 4 bases, with 10 bases left between them.

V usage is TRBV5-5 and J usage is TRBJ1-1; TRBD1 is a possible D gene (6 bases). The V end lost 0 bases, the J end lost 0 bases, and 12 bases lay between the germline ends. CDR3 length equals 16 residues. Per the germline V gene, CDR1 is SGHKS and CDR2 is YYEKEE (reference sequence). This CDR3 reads CASSLGRGNMNTEAFF. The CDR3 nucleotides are TGTGCCAGCAGCTTGGGCAGGGGTAATATGAACACTGAAGCTTTCTTT.

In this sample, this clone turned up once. The CDR3 DNA follows: TGCGCCAGCAGCCAGGTAGCCTCTCCCGTCTTTAATCAGCCCCAGCATTTT. It is translated as CASSQVASPVFNQPQHF. The chain has TRBV4-1 and TRBJ1-5; D not certain. The CDR3 length is 17 residues. Germline V lookup: CDR1 MGHRA, CDR2 YSYEKL. The ends were cut back, 3 bases at V and 4 bases at J, with 19 bases in the middle.

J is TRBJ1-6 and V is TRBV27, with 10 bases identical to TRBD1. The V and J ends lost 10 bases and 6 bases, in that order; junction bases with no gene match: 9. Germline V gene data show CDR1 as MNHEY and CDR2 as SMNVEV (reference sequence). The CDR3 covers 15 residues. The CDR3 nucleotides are TGTGCCACCCAAGACAGGGGGCGCCTTAATTCACCCCTCCACTTT. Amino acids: CATQDRGRLNSPLHF.

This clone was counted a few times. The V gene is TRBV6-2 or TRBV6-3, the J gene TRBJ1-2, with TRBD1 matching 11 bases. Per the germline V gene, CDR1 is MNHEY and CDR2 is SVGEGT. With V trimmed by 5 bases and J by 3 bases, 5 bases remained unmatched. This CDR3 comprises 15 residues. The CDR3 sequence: CASSGQGAGDYGYTF. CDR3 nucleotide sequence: TGTGCCAGCAGTGGACAGGGGGCAGGGGACTATGGCTACACCTTC.

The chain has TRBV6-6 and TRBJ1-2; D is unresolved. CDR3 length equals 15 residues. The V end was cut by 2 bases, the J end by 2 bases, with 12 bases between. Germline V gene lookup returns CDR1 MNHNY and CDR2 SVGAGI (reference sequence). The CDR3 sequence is CASSYAAGSNYGYTF. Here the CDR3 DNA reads TGTGCCAGCAGTTACGCGGCGGGATCAAACTATGGCTACACCTTC.

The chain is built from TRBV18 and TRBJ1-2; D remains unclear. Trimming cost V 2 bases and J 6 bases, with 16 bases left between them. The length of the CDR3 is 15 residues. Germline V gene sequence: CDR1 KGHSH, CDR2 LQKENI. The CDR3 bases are TGTGCCAGCTCACCATCCTGGGAGGGCATCCATGGCTACACCTTC. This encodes CASSPSWEGIHGYTF.

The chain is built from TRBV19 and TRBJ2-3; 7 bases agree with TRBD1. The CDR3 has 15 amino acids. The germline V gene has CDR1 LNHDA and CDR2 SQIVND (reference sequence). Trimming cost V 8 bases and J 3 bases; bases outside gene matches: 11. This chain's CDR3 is CASASQTGWTDTQYF. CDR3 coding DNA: TGTGCCAGTGCTTCCCAGACAGGGTGGACAGATACGCAGTATTTT.

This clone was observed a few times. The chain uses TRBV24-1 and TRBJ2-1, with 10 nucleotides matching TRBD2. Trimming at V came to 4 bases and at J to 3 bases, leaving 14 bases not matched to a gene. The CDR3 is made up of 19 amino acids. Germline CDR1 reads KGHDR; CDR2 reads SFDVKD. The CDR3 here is CATSDTKSTTSGVYNEQFF. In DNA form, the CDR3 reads TGTGCCACCAGTGACACCAAGAGTACTACTAGCGGGGTCTACAATGAGCAGTTCTTC.

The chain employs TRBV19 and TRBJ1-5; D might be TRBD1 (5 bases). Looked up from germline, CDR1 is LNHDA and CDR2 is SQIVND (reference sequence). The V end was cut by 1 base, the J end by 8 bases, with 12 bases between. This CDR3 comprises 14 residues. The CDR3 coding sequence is TGTGCCAGTAGTATAGCGAGTAAGGACAAGCCCCAGCATTTT. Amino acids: CASSIASKDKPQHF.

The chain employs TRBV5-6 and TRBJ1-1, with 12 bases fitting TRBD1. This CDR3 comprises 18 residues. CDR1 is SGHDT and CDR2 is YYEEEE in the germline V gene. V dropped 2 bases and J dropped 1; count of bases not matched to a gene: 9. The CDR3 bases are TGTGCCAGCAGCTTACCGGGACAGGGGGCTCTCACGAACACTGAAGCTTTCTTT. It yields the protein CASSLPGQGALTNTEAFF.

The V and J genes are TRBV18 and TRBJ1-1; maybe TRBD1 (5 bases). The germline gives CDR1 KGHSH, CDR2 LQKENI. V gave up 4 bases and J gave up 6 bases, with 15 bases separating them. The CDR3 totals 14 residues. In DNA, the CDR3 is TGTGCCAGCTCACGTGCCAGGGATGGGGCTGAAGCTTTCTTT. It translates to CASSRARDGAEAFF.

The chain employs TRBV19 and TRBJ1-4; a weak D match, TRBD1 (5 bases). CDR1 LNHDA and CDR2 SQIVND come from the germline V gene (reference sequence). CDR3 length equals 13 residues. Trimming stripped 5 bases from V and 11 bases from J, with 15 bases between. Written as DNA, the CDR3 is TGTGCCAGTAGTGCCCGGGACTTTGATAAACTGTTTTTT. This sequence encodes CASSARDFDKLFF.

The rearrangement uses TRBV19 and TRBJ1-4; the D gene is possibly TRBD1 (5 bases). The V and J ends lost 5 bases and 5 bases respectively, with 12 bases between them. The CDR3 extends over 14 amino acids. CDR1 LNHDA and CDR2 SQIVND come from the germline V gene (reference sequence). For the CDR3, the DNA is TGTGCCAGTAGTTTATCCAGGACAAATGAAAAACTGTTTTTT. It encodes CASSLSRTNEKLFF.

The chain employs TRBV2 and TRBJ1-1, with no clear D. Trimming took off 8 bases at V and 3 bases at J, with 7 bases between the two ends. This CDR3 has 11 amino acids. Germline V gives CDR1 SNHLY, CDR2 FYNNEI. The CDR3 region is CASGEDTEAFF. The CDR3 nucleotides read TGTGCCAGCGGGGAGGACACTGAAGCTTTCTTT.

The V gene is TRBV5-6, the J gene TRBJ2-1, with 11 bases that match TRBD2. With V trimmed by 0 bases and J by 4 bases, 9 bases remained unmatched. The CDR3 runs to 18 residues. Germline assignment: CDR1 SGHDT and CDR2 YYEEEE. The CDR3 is CASSLDRRLAGLYNEQFF. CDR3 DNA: TGTGCCAGCAGCTTGGATAGAAGACTAGCGGGGTTATACAATGAGCAGTTCTTC.

The CDR3 protein is CASSHGQAIYGYTF. The CDR3 DNA follows: TGTGCCAGCAGCCATGGACAGGCGATCTATGGCTACACCTTC. The V and J genes are TRBV2 and TRBJ1-2, with 7 nucleotides matching TRBD1. From germline, CDR1 is SNHLY and CDR2 FYNNEI. This CDR3 is 14 amino acids long. The V gene end was trimmed by 6 bases and the J gene end by 4 bases; junction bases not matched to a gene: 8.

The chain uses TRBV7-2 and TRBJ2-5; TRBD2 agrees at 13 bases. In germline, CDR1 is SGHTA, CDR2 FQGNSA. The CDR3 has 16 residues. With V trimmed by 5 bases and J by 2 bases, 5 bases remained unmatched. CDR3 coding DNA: TGTGCCAGCAGCCCTCGGACTAGCGGGGGACAAGAGACCCAGTACTTC. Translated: CASSPRTSGGQETQYF. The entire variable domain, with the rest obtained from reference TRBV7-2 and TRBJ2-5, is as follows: GAGVSQSPSNKVTEKGKDVELRCDPISGHTALYWYRQSLGQGLEFLIYFQGNSAPDKSGLPSDRFSAERTGGSVSTLTIQRTQQEDSAVYLCASSPRTSGGQETQYFGPGTRLLVL.

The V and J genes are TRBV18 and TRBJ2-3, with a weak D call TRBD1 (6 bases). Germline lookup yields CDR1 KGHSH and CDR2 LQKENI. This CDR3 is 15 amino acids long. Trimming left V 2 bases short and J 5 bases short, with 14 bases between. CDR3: CASSPNTGIGDTQYF. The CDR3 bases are TGTGCCAGCTCACCAAATACAGGGATTGGAGATACGCAGTATTTT.

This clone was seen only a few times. Here the CDR3 DNA reads TGTGCCAGCAGCTTAGTTGGAGGATTTGAGTTCTTC. Residues: CASSLVGGFEFF. The V gene is TRBV11-2, the J gene TRBJ2-1, with D maybe TRBD2 (5 bases). The CDR3 has 12 amino acids. Per the germline V gene, CDR1 is SGHAT and CDR2 is FQNNGV. Deletions cut 1 base from V and 14 bases from J, with 12 bases between.

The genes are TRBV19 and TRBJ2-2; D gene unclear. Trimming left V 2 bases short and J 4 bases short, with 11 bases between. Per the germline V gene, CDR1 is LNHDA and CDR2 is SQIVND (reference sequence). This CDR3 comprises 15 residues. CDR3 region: CASSIIGSFTGELFF. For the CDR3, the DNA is TGTGCCAGTAGTATAATTGGCTCATTCACCGGGGAGCTGTTTTTT.

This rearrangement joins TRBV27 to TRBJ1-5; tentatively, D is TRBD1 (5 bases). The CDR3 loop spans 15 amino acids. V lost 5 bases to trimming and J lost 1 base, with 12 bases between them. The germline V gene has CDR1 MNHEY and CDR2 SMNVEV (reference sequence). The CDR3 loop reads CASSPRVSSNQPQHF. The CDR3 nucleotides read TGTGCCAGCAGTCCCAGGGTTAGCAGCAATCAGCCCCAGCATTTT.